This T cell receptor beta chain appears in the sequencing data of a study of Japanese encephalitis immunity and Zika vaccine responses. Across the study: Two to three months before ZPIV, two JEV vaccine doses were given. ZIKV peptides were 15-mers overlapping by 11, predicted binders below 50 nM. Week 0, before the first ZPIV dose, and week 52 were sequenced.

Regarding the study as a whole: JEV-pre-vaccinated donors lost CD4 richness to conserved ZIKV epitopes after ZPIV.

In TCRdb, the 5' RACE reads were re-called with MiXCR into one record per CDR3 protein. The sample lists a few hundred distinct CDR3 sequences, approximately 15% occurring once. Per germline, CDR1 ENHRY and CDR2 SYGVKD. The CDR3 contains 16 residues. The ends were cut back, 4 bases at V and 2 bases at J, with 14 bases in the middle. The table lists this clonotype with a few counts. For more than five days, PBMCs labeled with CFSE were cultured with peptide pools at approximately 1 ug/mL each. Live CD56-CD19-CD16-CD3+CD4+ cells with low CFSE were sorted unfixed as proliferating CD4 T cells. The material was antigen-activated CD4+ T cells from blood, cultured, obtained during a Zika inactivated vaccine study. The TCR sequence derives from an adult man who received an inactivated Zika virus vaccine. The chain is built from TRBV10-3 and TRBJ2-2, with a tentative D call TRBD2 (6 bases). The CDR3 DNA is TGTGCCATCAGTGGATCCGGGACTTTAAACACCGGGGAGCTGTTTTTT. Translated, it gives CAISGSGTLNTGELFF.